This T cell receptor beta chain was retrieved from a study of CD8+ T cells in alopecia areata. Study findings and constraints: Mice gave a clearer picture of TCR sharing than patients did, possibly for HLA-related reasons. A large proportion of expanded lesional clones were detected persisting in scalp and blood during tofacitinib.

The CDR3 is made up of 11 amino acids. Germline V gene sequence: CDR1 LNHDA, CDR2 SQIVND (reference sequence). V was clipped by 2 bases and J by 4 bases, with 0 bases between them. As concerns this clone: As yet, its antigen is unknown.

Extracted from the samples, RNA was reverse transcribed into cDNA to serve as the sequencing template. TCRdb's copy holds only in-frame clones and misses some; the assay was immunoSEQ multiplex PCR. The data contain over 150,000 clones, about 48% of them singletons. Treatment defined: oral pan-JAK inhibitor, 5-10 mg twice daily. The sequences come from CD8+ T cells sorted from blood, collected at week 24, from a patient treated with tofacitinib. The sequence came from a human donor with alopecia areata. The V and J genes are TRBV19 and TRBJ2-1; unclear D gene. This chain's CDR3 is CASSIYNEQFF. DNA for the CDR3: TGTGCCAGTAGTATATACAATGAGCAGTTCTTC.